This TCR beta chain was documented in a study of T cells in localized non-small cell lung cancer. Study-level points and caveats: Median detection of top 100 tumor clones in adjacent lung was around 59 clones.

Remarks on this clone: Its antigen remains unidentified.

Clones were read by immunoSEQ multiplex PCR, and TCRdb kept only the in-frame ones, dropping some. The sample lists 65,000 to 80,000 clones, 65% to 85% seen once, with approximately 1.3% in the top ten. The V end lost 5 bases, the J end lost 1 base, and 12 bases lay between the germline ends. The CDR3 length is 15 residues. Germline CDR1 LNHDA, CDR2 SQIVND (reference sequence). The clonotype originates from a female donor over 55 with stage I lung adenocarcinoma. The chain links TRBV19 to TRBJ2-4; unclear D gene. Sequencing used peripheral blood, obtained before any cancer treatment. The CDR3 DNA follows: TGTGCCAGTAGTCTGGGCCCCGGGGCCAAAAACATTCAGTACTTC. Encoded protein: CASSLGPGAKNIQYF.